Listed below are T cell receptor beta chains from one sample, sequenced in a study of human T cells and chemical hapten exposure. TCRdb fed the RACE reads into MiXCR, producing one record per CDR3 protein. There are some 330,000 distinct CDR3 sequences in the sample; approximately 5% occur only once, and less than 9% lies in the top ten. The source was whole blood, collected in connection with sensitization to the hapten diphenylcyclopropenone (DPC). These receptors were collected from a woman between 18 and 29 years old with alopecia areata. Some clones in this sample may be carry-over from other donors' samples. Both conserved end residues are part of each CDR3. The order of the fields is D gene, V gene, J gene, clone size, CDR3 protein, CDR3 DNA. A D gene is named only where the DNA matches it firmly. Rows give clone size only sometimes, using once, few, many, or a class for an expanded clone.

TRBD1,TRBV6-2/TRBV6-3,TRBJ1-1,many,CASSQTWGQYTEAFF,TGTGCCAGCAGTCAAACATGGGGACAGTACACTGAAGCTTTCTTT
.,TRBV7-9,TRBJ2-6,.,CASSPGLVSGANVLTF,TGTGCCAGCAGTCCCGGACTGGTCTCTGGGGCCAACGTCCTGACTTTC
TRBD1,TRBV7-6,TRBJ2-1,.,CASSAGQGNNEQFF,TGTGCCAGCAGCGCCGGACAGGGAAACAATGAGCAGTTCTTC
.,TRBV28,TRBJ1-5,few,CASSLYSGSPNQPQHF,TGTGCCAGCAGTTTATACTCAGGTTCTCCCAATCAGCCCCAGCATTTT
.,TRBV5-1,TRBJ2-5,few,CASRGRPNQETQYF,TGCGCCAGCAGGGGCCGTCCTAACCAAGAGACCCAGTACTTC
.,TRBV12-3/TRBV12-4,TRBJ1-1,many,CASSPQGGRTEAFF,TGTGCCAGCAGTCCGCAGGGCGGAAGGACTGAAGCTTTCTTT
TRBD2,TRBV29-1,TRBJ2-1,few,CSVSSGDYNEQFF,TGCAGCGTCTCCAGCGGGGACTACAATGAGCAGTTCTTC
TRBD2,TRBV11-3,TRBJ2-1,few,CASSYGTSGDEQFF,TGTGCCAGCAGCTACGGGACTAGCGGTGATGAGCAGTTCTTC
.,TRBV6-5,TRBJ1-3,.,CASSYDRQAGNTIYF,TGTGCCAGCAGTTACGATCGACAGGCAGGAAACACCATATATTTT
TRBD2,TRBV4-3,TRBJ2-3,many,CASSQDGTSGALDAQYF,TGCGCCAGCAGCCAAGACGGGACTAGCGGGGCCCTTGATGCGCAGTATTTT
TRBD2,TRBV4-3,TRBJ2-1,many,CASSRSRAGGREQFF,TGCGCCAGCAGCCGTTCCCGTGCGGGGGGGCGTGAGCAGTTCTTC
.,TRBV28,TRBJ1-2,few,CASWDGKGGYTF,TGTGCCAGCTGGGACGGCAAAGGAGGCTACACCTTC
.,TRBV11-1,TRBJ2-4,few,CASSLTGDNIQYF,TGTGCCAGCAGTTTGACAGGTGACAACATTCAGTACTTC
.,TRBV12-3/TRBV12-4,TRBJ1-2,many,CASSPSTGRGGYTF,TGTGCCAGCAGCCCATCTACAGGGAGAGGCGGCTACACCTTC